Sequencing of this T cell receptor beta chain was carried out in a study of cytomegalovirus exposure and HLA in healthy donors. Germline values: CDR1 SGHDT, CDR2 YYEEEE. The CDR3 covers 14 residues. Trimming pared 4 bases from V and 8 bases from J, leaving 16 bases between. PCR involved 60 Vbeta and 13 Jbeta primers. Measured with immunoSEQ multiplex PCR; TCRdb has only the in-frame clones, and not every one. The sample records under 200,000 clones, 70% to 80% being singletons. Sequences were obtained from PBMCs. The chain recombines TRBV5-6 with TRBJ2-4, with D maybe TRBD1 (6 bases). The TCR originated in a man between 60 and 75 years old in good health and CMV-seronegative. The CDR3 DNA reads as TGTGCCAGCAGCACCTCAGGGGTTTCACACATTCAGTACTTC. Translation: CASSTSGVSHIQYF.